This TCR beta chain was sequenced in a study of Tregs in tolerant kidney transplant recipients. The CDR3 spans 13 residues. Germline V gene data show CDR1 as MGHRA and CDR2 as YSYEKL. FACS sorting followed an approximately 6-day coculture of CFSE-labeled recipient PBMCs with irradiated graft donor PBMCs. Measured with immunoSEQ multiplex PCR; TCRdb has only the in-frame clones, and not every one. This specimen shows more than 2,500 clones; the ten leading clones hold around 4.9%. Concerning this clone itself: Its antigen remains unidentified. The read ends 3 residues early relative to the CDR3; the germline J gene fills the gap.

Study-wide results and limits: No direct test of biological reproducibility was done here. Expanding Tregs on activated donor B cells appeared to best identify donor-specific TCRbeta clones. For some patients, primers changed over time, blocking nucleotide-level comparison.

V gene TRBV4-1 combines with J gene TRBJ1-1; 7 nucleotides line up with TRBD1. Specimen: CD8+ T cells from blood cultured with allogeneic cells, collected before the transplant. The TCR originated in a human patient who received a combined kidney and bone marrow transplant. CDR3 loop: CASSQQWDREAFF. The sequenced part of the CDR3 DNA is TGCGCCAGCAGCCAGCAATGGGACAGAGAA.